Following are 29 T cell receptor beta chains from one sample sequenced in a study of regulatory T cells in long-lasting Graves disease. Specified time point: newly diagnosed GD, antithyroid drugs for less than 3 months. Extracted RNA from PBMCs served as the source of the TCR library. Sequencing libraries for TCR beta were prepared with iRepertoire HTBI primers and Arm-PCR of CDR3 regions. TCRdb fed the multiplex PCR reads into MiXCR, producing one record per CDR3 protein. Of roughly 530,000 distinct CDR3 sequences listed, more than 15% were seen once; the top ten hold 25%. These data were also filed under a second study, of T cells in Graves' hyperthyroidism and ophthalmopathy.

Here the sequenced sample was peripheral blood mononuclear cells (PBMCs), taken at new diagnosis, from a patient treated with antithyroid drugs. The receptors here all came from a woman aged 40 to 65 with Graves disease.

In DNA, the CDR3 is TGCGCCAGCAGCTTGGTGGGGGACAGGGCCACTGAAGCTTTCTTT. Its translation is CASSLVGDRATEAFF. The gene calls are TRBV5-1 and TRBJ1-1, with 9 bases lining up with TRBD1. The length of the CDR3 is 15 residues. V lost 0 bases and J lost 4; bases outside the gene matches: 4. The germline V gene has CDR1 SGHRS and CDR2 YFSETQ.

This clonotype was detected a few times. V is TRBV7-9 and J is TRBJ1-2; weak D call: TRBD1 (5 bases). Germline assignment: CDR1 SEHNR and CDR2 FQNEAQ (reference sequence). This CDR3 has 16 residues. V lost 4 bases to trimming and J lost 4 bases, with 19 bases between them. This CDR3 reads CASSWGDSGSAYGYTF. For the CDR3, the DNA is TGTGCCAGCAGCTGGGGGGACTCCGGTTCCGCCTATGGCTACACCTTC.

The chain combines TRBV19 with TRBJ2-3; no firm D call. The CDR3 runs 15 residues. Trimming removed 1 base from V and 4 bases from J, with 12 bases in between. Germline V gene sequence: CDR1 LNHDA, CDR2 SQIVND (reference sequence). CDR3 amino acids: CASSIGGSLADTQYF. CDR3 sequence (DNA): TGTGCCAGTAGTATAGGGGGTTCGCTCGCAGATACGCAGTATTTT.

This clonotype was seen many times. CDR3 protein: CASSESPGGSDTQYF. The CDR3 DNA sequence: TGTGCCAGCAGTGAATCCCCCGGGGGTTCAGATACGCAGTATTTT. The chain links TRBV6-1 to TRBJ2-3; D might be TRBD2 (6 bases). The germline V gene has CDR1 MNHNS and CDR2 SASEGT. V shed 2 bases and J shed 4 bases, with 13 bases lying between them. This CDR3 has 15 amino acids.

This clonotype occurred many times. This chain joins TRBV28 and TRBJ2-1, with D maybe TRBD2 (5 bases). Germline values: CDR1 MDHEN, CDR2 SYDVKM. The CDR3 has 12 amino acids. Trimming took 2 bases from V and 13 from J, leaving 12 bases between them. The CDR3 here is CASSLPVRGQFF. CDR3 sequence (DNA): TGTGCCAGCAGTTTACCGGTCCGGGGACAGTTCTTC.

The CDR3 nucleotides read TGTGCCAGCAGCCGGGGCACTCAAATCGTAGACAGGGATAGGTATTCACCCCTCCACTTT. Translating gives CASSRGTQIVDRDRYSPLHF. This chain uses TRBV16 with TRBJ1-6; TRBD1 matches 7 bases. This CDR3 has 20 residues. The V and J ends lost 4 bases and 8 bases, in that order; junction bases with no gene match: 23. CDR1 KGHSY and CDR2 FQNENV come from the germline V gene.

Many counts were recorded for this clonotype. The genes are TRBV30 and TRBJ1-2; TRBD1 might be the D (6 bases). V lost 0 bases and J 7 bases, leaving 6 bases between the germline ends. The CDR3 covers 11 residues. The germline V gene encodes CDR1 GTSNPN and CDR2 SVGIG (reference sequence). CDR3 loop: CAWSVGGGYTF. In DNA, the CDR3 is TGTGCCTGGAGTGTAGGGGGTGGCTACACCTTC.

This clonotype occurred a few times. This chain connects TRBV5-1 to TRBJ1-1, with D possibly matching TRBD1 (5 bases). The CDR3 totals 14 residues. Germline lookup yields CDR1 SGHRS and CDR2 YFSETQ. The V end was cut by 4 bases, the J end by 5 bases, with 15 bases between. The CDR3 spells CASSLRGGSTEAFF. CDR3 nucleotide sequence: TGCGCCAGCAGCCTCCGGGGGGGGTCAACTGAAGCTTTCTTT.

This clonotype appeared many times. V is TRBV2 and J is TRBJ2-1; D remains ambiguous. This CDR3 spans 11 amino acids. Trimming removed 1 base at V and 10 bases at J, with 5 bases between. The germline CDR1 and CDR2 sequences are SNHLY and FYNNEI. The CDR3 loop reads CASSEDSEQFF. DNA of the CDR3: TGTGCCAGCAGTGAAGATAGCGAGCAGTTCTTC.

V and J are TRBV19 and TRBJ1-4; TRBD1 is a possible D gene (6 bases). The CDR3 covers 14 residues. V lost 5 bases and J 3 bases, leaving 10 bases between the germline ends. Germline assignment: CDR1 LNHDA and CDR2 SQIVND (reference sequence). DNA of the CDR3: TGTGCCAGTAGTCACAGGGTTCCTAATGAAAAACTGTTTTTT. It is translated as CASSHRVPNEKLFF.

About this clonotype: A much larger clone sits a single nucleotide away, making a read error possible. V and J are TRBV19 and TRBJ1-1, with D unclear. CDR1 and CDR2 (germline): LNHDA, SQIVND (reference sequence). The CDR3 length is 15 residues. The chain's CDR3 is CASGMDWRGNTEAFF. CDR3 bases: TGTGCCAGTGGTATGGACTGGCGAGGTAACACTGAAGCTTTCTTT.

The chain couples TRBV9 to TRBJ2-5; D possibly matches TRBD1 or TRBD2 (5 bases each). The length of the CDR3 is 14 residues. V shed 1 base and J shed 5 bases, with 12 bases lying between them. Germline V gives CDR1 SGDLS, CDR2 YYNGEE. The CDR3 DNA reads TGTGCCAGCAGCGTATGGGGGTCTGGGGAGACCCAGTACTTC. Translated, it gives CASSVWGSGETQYF.

This clonotype was seen many times. The rearrangement links TRBV30 to TRBJ1-4, with D possibly TRBD1 on 5 matching bases. The V end lost 2 bases, the J end lost 2 bases, and 9 bases lay between the germline ends. The germline CDR1 and CDR2 sequences are GTSNPN and SVGIG (reference sequence). This CDR3 contains 14 residues. The CDR3 here is CAWSSGLTNEKLFF. In DNA form, the CDR3 reads TGTGCCTGGAGTTCAGGGCTCACTAATGAAAAACTGTTTTTT.

This clonotype was seen many times. The chain joins TRBV20-1 to TRBJ2-7; D may be TRBD2 (6 bases). Trimming shortened V by 6 bases and J by 0 bases, and 18 bases separated the two germline ends. Per the germline V gene, CDR1 is DFQATT and CDR2 is SNEGSKA (reference sequence). The CDR3 has 15 amino acids. Here the CDR3 reads CSATSGERVSYEQYF. Here the CDR3 DNA reads TGCAGTGCAACCTCCGGGGAGCGGGTCTCCTACGAGCAGTACTTC.

Remarks on this clonotype: It may be a read error: a sequence one base away is much more abundant. J is TRBJ2-5 and V is TRBV28; possible D gene TRBD2, 6 bases. The length of the CDR3 is 17 residues. Per germline, CDR1 MDHEN and CDR2 SYDVKM. As DNA, the CDR3 is TGTGCCGGCAGTCTTTCCCCCCCCGGGCCGTCGGGGGTGACCCAGTACTTC. This codes for CAGSLSPPGPSGVTQYF.

The chain is built from TRBV5-1 and TRBJ2-1; D remains unclear. The CDR3 is 16 amino acids. Germline loops: CDR1 SGHRS, CDR2 YFSETQ. V dropped 5 bases and J dropped 8 bases, with 23 bases sitting between them. The chain's CDR3 is CASRVNPGKGMDEQFF. The CDR3 bases are TGCGCCAGCAGGGTGAATCCTGGGAAGGGCATGGATGAGCAGTTCTTC.

The chain is built from TRBV9 and TRBJ2-5, with 10 bases lining up with TRBD1. The CDR3 has 16 residues. The germline gives CDR1 SGDLS, CDR2 YYNGEE. Germline trimming cut 5 bases from V and 0 bases from J; bases unmatched to any gene: 7. The CDR3 DNA is TGTGCCAGCAGTAGGGAGGACAGGGGGTACCAAGAGACCCAGTACTTC. It codes for CASSREDRGYQETQYF.

This clonotype was counted between two and nine times. This sequence joins TRBV5-6 and TRBJ2-4; unclear D gene. Germline V gives CDR1 SGHDT, CDR2 YYEEEE. The CDR3 is 17 amino acids. V lost 2 bases and J 0 bases, leaving 15 bases between the germline ends. The CDR3 DNA follows: TGTGCCAGCAGCTTCTCACTGGGAACTCTAGCCAAAAACATTCAGTACTTC. This sequence encodes CASSFSLGTLAKNIQYF.

Points on this clonotype: This clone may be a read error of a much larger clone one base away. The J gene is TRBJ2-2, the V gene TRBV11-3; 10 bases match TRBD1. The CDR3 runs 15 residues. Germline values: CDR1 SGHNT, CDR2 YENEEA. V trimming: 5 bases; J trimming: 6 bases; junction bases outside the gene matches: 6. The DNA for the CDR3 is TGTGCCAGCAGCCCCGGGACAGGGGACTCCGGGGAGCTGTTTTTT. Encoded protein: CASSPGTGDSGELFF.

This clonotype was seen many times. This chain joins TRBV7-2 and TRBJ2-1; 10 bases align to TRBD2. From germline, CDR1 is SGHTA and CDR2 FQGNSA. The J segment lost 6 bases and the V segment lost 3 bases, leaving 5 bases of the junction unmatched. CDR3 length: 15 residues. CDR3 nucleotide sequence: TGTGCCAGCAGCTTTCGGGGACTAGCGATCAATGAGCAGTTCTTC. Translating gives CASSFRGLAINEQFF.

In this sample, this clonotype turned up a few times. The CDR3 loop is CASSPPRAGELFF. In nucleotides, the CDR3 is TGCGCCAGCAGCCCCCCCCGAGCCGGGGAGCTGTTTTTT. The chain combines TRBV4-1 with TRBJ2-2; no reliable D call. The CDR3 consists of 13 residues. CDR1 and CDR2 (germline): MGHRA, YSYEKL. V was clipped by 4 bases and J by 6 bases, with 9 bases between them.

The chain joins TRBV20-1 to TRBJ1-5, with D unresolved. The CDR3 spans 15 residues. Germline values: CDR1 DFQATT, CDR2 SNEGSKA (reference sequence). V was pared by 0 bases and J by 1 base, with 10 bases between. The CDR3 DNA follows: TGCAGTGCTAGAGATGGAGGGAAGAGCAATCAGCCCCAGCATTTT. Translated, it gives CSARDGGKSNQPQHF.

A few counts support this clonotype. The chain employs TRBV20-1 and TRBJ1-1; D not certain. Germline V CDR1 and CDR2: DFQATT, SNEGSKA (reference sequence). This CDR3 comprises 13 residues. Trimming removed 6 bases from V and 1 base from J, with 12 bases in between. The CDR3 coding sequence is TGCAGTGCCCTTCGGACGGCGAACACTGAAGCTTTCTTT. This codes for CSALRTANTEAFF.

This clonotype was recorded at least ten times. This chain connects TRBV2 to TRBJ2-7; D is uncertain. The CDR3 contains 12 residues. From germline, CDR1 is SNHLY and CDR2 FYNNEI. Trimming pared 6 bases from V and 5 bases from J, leaving 11 bases between. CDR3 bases: TGTGCCAGCAGGGCCTTCGTTAACGAGCAGTACTTC. The encoded protein is CASRAFVNEQYF.

Points on this clonotype: Possible read error: a much larger clone is one base away. The rearrangement links TRBV2 to TRBJ2-5; D may be TRBD1 (5 bases). Germline V lookup: CDR1 SNHLY, CDR2 FYNNEI. This CDR3 has 14 amino acids. Written as DNA, the CDR3 is TGTGCCAGCGGCCCCGACAGATCCCAAGAGGCCCAGTACTTC. Translated, it gives CASGPDRSQEAQYF.

About this clonotype itself: A much larger clone lies one base from this, so it may be a read error. The chain employs TRBV12-3 or TRBV12-4 and TRBJ1-5; D gene unclear. The CDR3 contains 14 residues. V shed 3 bases and J shed 3 bases, with 9 bases lying between them. The CDR3 protein is CASSLVGINQPQHF. DNA of the CDR3: TGTGCCAGCAGTTTGGTGGGAATCAATCAGCCCCAGCATTTT.

This clonotype was found many times. V and J are TRBV7-2 and TRBJ1-5; TRBD1 matches 8 bases. Germline lookup yields CDR1 SGHTA and CDR2 FQGNSA. With V trimmed by 5 bases and J by 7 bases, 7 bases remained unmatched. The CDR3 sequence is 14 residues long. In DNA form, the CDR3 reads TGTGCCAGCAGCACCGACAGGGGTGGCCAGCCCCAGCATTTT. Protein sequence: CASSTDRGGQPQHF.

V and J are TRBV4-2 and TRBJ2-5, with D possibly TRBD2 on 5 matching bases. The V end lost 3 bases, the J end lost 3 bases, and 14 bases lay between the germline ends. The CDR3 contains 15 residues. In germline, CDR1 is LGHNA, CDR2 YNFKEQ. The CDR3 DNA sequence: TGTGCCAGCAGCCACATGGGCGTGGGAGAAGAGACCCAGTACTTC. Protein sequence: CASSHMGVGEETQYF.

This clonotype was counted a few times. This rearrangement joins TRBV3-1 to TRBJ1-5; unclear D gene. Germline-derived CDR1 and CDR2 are LGHDT and YNNKEL (reference sequence). V was cut by 3 bases and J by 0 bases, with 6 bases left in between. The CDR3 has 14 amino acids. CDR3 coding DNA: TGTGCCAGCAGCCATTCAGGTAGCAATCAGCCCCAGCATTTT. It codes for CASSHSGSNQPQHF.